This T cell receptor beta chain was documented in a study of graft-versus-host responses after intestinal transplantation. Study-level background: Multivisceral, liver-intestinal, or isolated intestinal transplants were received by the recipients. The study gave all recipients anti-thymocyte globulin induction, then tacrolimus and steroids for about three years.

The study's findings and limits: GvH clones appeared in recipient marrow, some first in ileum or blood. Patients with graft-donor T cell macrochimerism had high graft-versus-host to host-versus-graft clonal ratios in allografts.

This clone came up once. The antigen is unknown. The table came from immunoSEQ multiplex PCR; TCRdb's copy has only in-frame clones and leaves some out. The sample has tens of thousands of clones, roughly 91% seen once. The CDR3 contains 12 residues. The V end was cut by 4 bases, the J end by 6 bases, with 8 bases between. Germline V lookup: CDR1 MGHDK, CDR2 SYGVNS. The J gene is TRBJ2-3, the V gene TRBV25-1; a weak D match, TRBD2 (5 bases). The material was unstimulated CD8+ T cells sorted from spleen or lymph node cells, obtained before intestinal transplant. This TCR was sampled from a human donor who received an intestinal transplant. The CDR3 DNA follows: TGTGCCAGCAGTGGAGGGCGGGATACGCAGTATTTT. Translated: CASSGGRDTQYF.